This T cell receptor beta chain was captured by sequencing in a study of cytomegalovirus exposure and HLA in healthy donors. Study observations and caveats: The CMV antigen specificity of a few CMV-associated chains was confirmed through in vitro analysis. Researchers counted roughly 150 TCR beta chains as cytomegalovirus-associated. In a later analysis, most CMV-associated TCR beta chains appeared HLA-restricted.

There are 14 residues in the CDR3. V was pared by 8 bases and J by 6 bases, with 5 bases of the junction left unmatched. Germline V gene sequence: CDR1 KGHSH, CDR2 LQKENI. It was with 60 Vbeta and 13 Jbeta primers that the PCR ran. How the authors handled the data: A later analysis counted approximately 88 million unique TCR beta chains, 9.5 million to 13 million shared. The assay was immunoSEQ multiplex PCR, and TCRdb's table has in-frame clones only and misses some. The DNA gave D and trimming, while V, J and clone size come from that table. This table has 60,000 to 70,000 clones, approximately 81% appearing once. Concerning this clone: Antigen: not known.

The source is a woman aged 30 to 39 in good health and CMV-seronegative. V and J are TRBV18 and TRBJ2-2; TRBD1 aligns across 11 bases. Source material: PBMCs. The CDR3 nucleotides read TGTGCCAGCGAAGGGACAGGGGGTCCCGGGGAGCTGTTTTTT. Amino acids: CASEGTGGPGELFF.